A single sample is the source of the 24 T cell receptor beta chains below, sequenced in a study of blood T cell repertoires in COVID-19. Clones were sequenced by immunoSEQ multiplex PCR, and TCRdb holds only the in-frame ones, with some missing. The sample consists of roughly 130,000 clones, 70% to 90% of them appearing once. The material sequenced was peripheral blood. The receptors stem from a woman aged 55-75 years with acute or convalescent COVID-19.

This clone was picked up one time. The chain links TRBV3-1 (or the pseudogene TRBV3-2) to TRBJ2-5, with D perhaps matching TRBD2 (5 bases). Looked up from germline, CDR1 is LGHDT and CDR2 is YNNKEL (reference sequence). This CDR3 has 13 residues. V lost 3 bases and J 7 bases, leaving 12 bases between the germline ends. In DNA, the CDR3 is TGTGCCAGCAGCCAGGGAGTGGCGGGGACCCAGTACTTC. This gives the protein CASSQGVAGTQYF.

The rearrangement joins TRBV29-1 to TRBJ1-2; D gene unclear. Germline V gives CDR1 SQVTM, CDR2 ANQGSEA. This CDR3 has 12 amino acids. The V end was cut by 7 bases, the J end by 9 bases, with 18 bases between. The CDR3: CSASRSWSSYTF. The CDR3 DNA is TGCAGCGCGAGCCGGAGCTGGTCGAGCTACACCTTC.

The CDR3 sequence: CASSYGGGPYNEQFF. CDR3 in DNA: TGTGCCAGCAGTTACGGGGGAGGGCCTTACAATGAGCAGTTCTTC. V gene TRBV6-5 combines with J gene TRBJ2-1, with TRBD2 matching over 7 bases. Looked up from germline, CDR1 is MNHEY and CDR2 is SVGAGI. CDR3 length equals 15 residues. V lost 2 bases, J lost 4 bases, and 5 bases stayed unmatched.

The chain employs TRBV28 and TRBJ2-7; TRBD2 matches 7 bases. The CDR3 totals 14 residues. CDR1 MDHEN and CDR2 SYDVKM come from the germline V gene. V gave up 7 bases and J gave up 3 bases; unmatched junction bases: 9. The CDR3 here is CASTKAGTSYEQYF. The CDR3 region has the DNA TGTGCCAGCACCAAAGCGGGGACCAGCTACGAGCAGTACTTC.

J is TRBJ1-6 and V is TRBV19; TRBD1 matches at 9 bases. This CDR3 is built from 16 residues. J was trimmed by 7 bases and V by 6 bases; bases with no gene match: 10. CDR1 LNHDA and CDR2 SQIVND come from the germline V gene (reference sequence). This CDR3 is CASRRPGQGINSPLHF. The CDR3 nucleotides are TGTGCCAGTAGAAGACCGGGACAGGGTATCAATTCACCCCTCCACTTT.

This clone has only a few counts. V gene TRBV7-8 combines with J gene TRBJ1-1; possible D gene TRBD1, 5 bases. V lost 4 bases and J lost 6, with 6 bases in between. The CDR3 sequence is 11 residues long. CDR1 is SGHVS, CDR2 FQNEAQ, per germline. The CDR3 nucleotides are TGTGCCAGCAGCTCCAGGGCTGAAGCTTTCTTT. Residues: CASSSRAEAFF.

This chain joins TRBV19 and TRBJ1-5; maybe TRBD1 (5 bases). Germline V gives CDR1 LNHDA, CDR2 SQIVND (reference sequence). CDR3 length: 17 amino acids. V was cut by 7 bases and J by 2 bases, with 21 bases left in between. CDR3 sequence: CASTAGRGGSGNQPQHF. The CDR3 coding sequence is TGTGCCAGTACCGCCGGCCGCGGGGGATCCGGCAATCAGCCCCAGCATTTT.

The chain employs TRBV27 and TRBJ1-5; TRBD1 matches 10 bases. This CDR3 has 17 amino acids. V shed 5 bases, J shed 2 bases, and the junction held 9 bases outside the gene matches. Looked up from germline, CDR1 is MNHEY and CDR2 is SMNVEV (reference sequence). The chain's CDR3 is CASSPGRDRGGNQPQHF. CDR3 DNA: TGTGCCAGCAGTCCCGGCCGGGACAGGGGAGGCAATCAGCCCCAGCATTTT.

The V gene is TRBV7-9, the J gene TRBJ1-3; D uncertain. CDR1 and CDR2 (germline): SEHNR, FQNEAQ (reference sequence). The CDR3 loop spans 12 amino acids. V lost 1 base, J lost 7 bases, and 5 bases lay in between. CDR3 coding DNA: TGTGCCAGCAGCTTAGTCGGTAACACCATATATTTT. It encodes CASSLVGNTIYF.

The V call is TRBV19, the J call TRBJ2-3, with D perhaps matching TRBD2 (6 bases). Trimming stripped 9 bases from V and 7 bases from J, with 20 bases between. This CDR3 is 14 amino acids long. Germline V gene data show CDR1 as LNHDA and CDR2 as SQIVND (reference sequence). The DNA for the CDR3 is TGTGCCAGCGCCCGGGACTCCCCTTGGAATACGCAGTATTTT. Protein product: CASARDSPWNTQYF. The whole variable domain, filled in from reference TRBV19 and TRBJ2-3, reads DGGITQSPKYLFRKEGQNVTLSCEQNLNHDAMYWYRQDPGQGLRLIYYSQIVNDFQKGDIAEGYSVSREKKESFPLTVTSAQKNPTAFYLCASARDSPWNTQYFGPGTRLTVL.

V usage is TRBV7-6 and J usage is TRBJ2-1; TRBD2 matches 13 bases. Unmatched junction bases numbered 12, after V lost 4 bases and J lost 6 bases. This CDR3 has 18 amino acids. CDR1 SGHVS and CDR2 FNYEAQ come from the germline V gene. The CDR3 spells CASSSLRLAGGMGNEQFF. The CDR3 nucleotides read TGTGCCAGCAGCTCCCTCCGACTAGCGGGAGGCATGGGCAATGAGCAGTTCTTC. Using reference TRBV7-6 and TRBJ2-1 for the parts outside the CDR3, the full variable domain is GAGVSQSPRYKVTKRGQDVALRCDPISGHVSLYWYRQALGQGPEFLTYFNYEAQQDKSGLPNDRFSAERPEGSISTLTIQRTEQRDSAMYRCASSSLRLAGGMGNEQFFGPGTRLTVL.

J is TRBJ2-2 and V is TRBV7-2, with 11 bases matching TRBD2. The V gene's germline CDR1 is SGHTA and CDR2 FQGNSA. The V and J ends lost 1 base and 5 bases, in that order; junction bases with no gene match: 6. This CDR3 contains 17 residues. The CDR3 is CASSLGGLAAITGELFF. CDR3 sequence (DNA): TGTGCCAGCAGCTTAGGGGGACTAGCGGCTATAACCGGGGAGCTGTTTTTT.

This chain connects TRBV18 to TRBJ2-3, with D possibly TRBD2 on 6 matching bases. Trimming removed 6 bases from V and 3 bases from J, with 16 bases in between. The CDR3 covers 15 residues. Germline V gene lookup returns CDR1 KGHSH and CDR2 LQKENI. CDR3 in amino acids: CASSLMGGVTDTQYF. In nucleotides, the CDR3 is TGTGCCAGCTCCCTGATGGGGGGAGTAACAGATACGCAGTATTTT.

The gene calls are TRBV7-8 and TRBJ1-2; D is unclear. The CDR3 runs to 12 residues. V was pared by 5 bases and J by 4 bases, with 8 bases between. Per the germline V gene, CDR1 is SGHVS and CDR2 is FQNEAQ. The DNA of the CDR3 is TGTGCCAGCAGCCCGGGTAGCTATGGCTACACCTTC. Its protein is CASSPGSYGYTF.

CDR3 nucleotide sequence: TGCAGTACTAACAGGGTCCATGGCTACACCTTC. Protein: CSTNRVHGYTF. The chain carries TRBV20-1 and TRBJ1-2, with D possibly being TRBD1 (6 bases). Germline V lookup: CDR1 DFQATT, CDR2 SNEGSKA (reference sequence). Trimming removed 8 bases at V and 6 bases at J, with 13 bases between. This CDR3 comprises 11 residues.

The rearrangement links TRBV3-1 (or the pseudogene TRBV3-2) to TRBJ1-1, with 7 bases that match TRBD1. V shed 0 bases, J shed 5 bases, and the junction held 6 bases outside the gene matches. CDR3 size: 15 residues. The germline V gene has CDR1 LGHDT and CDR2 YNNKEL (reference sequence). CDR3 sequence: CASSQDYRGWTEAFF. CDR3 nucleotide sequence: TGTGCCAGCAGCCAAGACTACAGGGGATGGACTGAAGCTTTCTTT.

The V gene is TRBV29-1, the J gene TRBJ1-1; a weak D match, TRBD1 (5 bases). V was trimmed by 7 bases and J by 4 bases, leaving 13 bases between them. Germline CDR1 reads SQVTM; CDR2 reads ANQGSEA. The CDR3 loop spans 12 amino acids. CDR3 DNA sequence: TGCAGCGGCCAACAGGTTAGCACTGAAGCTTTCTTT. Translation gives CSGQQVSTEAFF.

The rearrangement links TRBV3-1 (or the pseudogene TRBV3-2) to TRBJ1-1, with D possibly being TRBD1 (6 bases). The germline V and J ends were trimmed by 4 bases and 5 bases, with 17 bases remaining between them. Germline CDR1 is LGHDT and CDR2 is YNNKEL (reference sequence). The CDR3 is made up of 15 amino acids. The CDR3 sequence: CASSPGAGARTEAFF. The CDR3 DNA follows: TGTGCCAGCAGCCCCGGCGCGGGGGCGAGGACTGAAGCTTTCTTT.

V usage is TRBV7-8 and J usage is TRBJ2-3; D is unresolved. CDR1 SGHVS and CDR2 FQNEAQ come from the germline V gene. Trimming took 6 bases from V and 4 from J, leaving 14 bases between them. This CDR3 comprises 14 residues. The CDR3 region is CASRGGVAPDTQYF. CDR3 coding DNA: TGTGCCAGCAGGGGTGGAGTGGCGCCAGATACGCAGTATTTT.

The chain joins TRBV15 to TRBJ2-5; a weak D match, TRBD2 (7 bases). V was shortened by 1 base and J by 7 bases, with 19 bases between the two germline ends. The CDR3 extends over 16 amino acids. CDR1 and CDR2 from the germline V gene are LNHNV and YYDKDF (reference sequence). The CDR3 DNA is TGTGCCACCAGCAGAGGGGACTCCGCGGGGGCTGGGACCCAGTACTTC. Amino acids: CATSRGDSAGAGTQYF.

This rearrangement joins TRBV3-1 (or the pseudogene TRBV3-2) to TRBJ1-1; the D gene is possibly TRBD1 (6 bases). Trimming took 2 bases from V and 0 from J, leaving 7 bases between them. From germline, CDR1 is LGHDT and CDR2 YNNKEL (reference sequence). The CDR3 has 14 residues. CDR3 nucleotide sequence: TGTGCCAGCAGCCAAACAGGGCTGAACACTGAAGCTTTCTTT. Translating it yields CASSQTGLNTEAFF.

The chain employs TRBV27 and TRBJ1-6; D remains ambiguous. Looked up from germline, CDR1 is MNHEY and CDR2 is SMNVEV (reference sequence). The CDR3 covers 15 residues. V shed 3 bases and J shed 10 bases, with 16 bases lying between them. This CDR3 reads CASSLGGAPGSPLHF. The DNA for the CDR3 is TGTGCCAGCAGTTTGGGCGGAGCCCCGGGGTCACCCCTCCACTTT.

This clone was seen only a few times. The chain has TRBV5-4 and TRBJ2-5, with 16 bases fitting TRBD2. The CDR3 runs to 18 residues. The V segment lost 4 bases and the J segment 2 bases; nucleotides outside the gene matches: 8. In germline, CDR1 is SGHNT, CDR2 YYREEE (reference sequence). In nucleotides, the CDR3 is TGTGCCAGCAGCCCGCGGGGGACTAGCGGGAGGGGGCAAGAGACCCAGTACTTC. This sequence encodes CASSPRGTSGRGQETQYF.

For the CDR3, the DNA is TGTGCCAGCAGCCAAGACCGGTGGGAGGGAGGCTATGGCTACACCTTC. This encodes CASSQDRWEGGYGYTF. The chain is built from TRBV3-1 (or the pseudogene TRBV3-2) and TRBJ1-2; D is uncertain. Trimming shortened V by 0 bases and J by 4 bases, and 15 bases separated the two germline ends. Germline CDR1 and CDR2: LGHDT and YNNKEL (reference sequence). There are 16 residues in the CDR3.